This is a list of T cell receptor beta chains from one sample in a study of blood T cells in healthy people across ages. Using its own MiXCR run on the 5' RACE reads, TCRdb lists one record per CDR3 protein. Of some 760,000 distinct CDR3 sequences listed, approximately 25% are singletons. The same sample was also studied in work on T cells of mothers and their children.

The sequencing input was blood. Source of these receptors: a boy aged 5 to 17 in good health. Both conserved end residues are part of each CDR3. A D gene is named only where the DNA matches it firmly. Clone size is shown for a subset of rows, as once, few, many or a class of expanded clone.

TRBJ1-1,.,TRBV7-9,few,CASSLRGNAEAFF,TGTGCCAGCAGCTTACGGGGGAACGCTGAAGCTTTCTTT
TRBJ1-2,TRBD1,TRBV12-3/TRBV12-4,.,CASSRTTQGVYGYTF,TGTGCCAGCAGCCGCACAACACAGGGGGTCTATGGCTACACCTTC
TRBJ2-5,TRBD2,TRBV7-9,few,CASSWWASGEETQYF,TGTGCCAGCAGCTGGTGGGCTAGCGGAGAAGAGACCCAGTACTTC
TRBJ1-2,.,TRBV29-1,few,CSVEQGFIGGYTF,TGCAGCGTTGAACAGGGATTTATTGGCGGCTACACCTTC
TRBJ2-1,.,TRBV7-9,few,CASSFSLEQFF,TGTGCCAGCAGCTTTAGTCTTGAGCAGTTCTTC
TRBJ1-2,.,TRBV7-9,.,CASSSTGYSYGYTF,TGTGCCAGCAGCTCAACAGGGTACAGCTATGGCTACACCTTC
TRBJ1-5,.,TRBV4-1,many,CASSAPGRQEPQHF,TGCGCCAGCAGCGCACCGGGGCGTCAAGAGCCCCAGCATTTT
TRBJ2-3,.,TRBV28,.,CASSLEGLGTDTQYF,TGTGCCAGCAGTTTAGAGGGATTAGGAACAGATACGCAGTATTTT
TRBJ2-2,.,TRBV12-3/TRBV12-4,.,CASSIQGGAGELFF,TGTGCCAGCAGTATACAGGGGGGGGCCGGGGAGCTGTTTTTT
TRBJ2-3,TRBD2,TRBV20-1,.,CSARDGTSPTDTQYF,TGCAGTGCTAGAGACGGGACTAGCCCCACAGATACGCAGTATTTT
TRBJ1-1,.,TRBV25-1,many,CASREVNTEAFF,TGTGCCAGCAGAGAAGTGAACACTGAAGCTTTCTTT
TRBJ2-5,.,TRBV29-1,.,CSAVMVSQQETQYF,TGCAGCGCTGTCATGGTCTCCCAGCAAGAGACCCAGTACTTC
TRBJ1-2,.,TRBV2,.,CASSQRLQENYGYTF,TGTGCCAGCAGCCAGCGTTTACAGGAGAACTATGGCTACACCTTC
TRBJ2-1,.,TRBV20-1,few,CSARLALGYNEQFF,TGCAGTGCCCGGCTAGCTTTGGGCTACAATGAGCAGTTCTTC
TRBJ1-1,.,TRBV7-9,.,CASSLDLGAEAFF,TGTGCCAGCAGCTTAGACTTGGGCGCTGAAGCTTTCTTT
TRBJ2-6,.,TRBV29-1,.,CSGINSKGVSGANVLTF,TGCAGCGGCATAAATTCGAAGGGGGTATCTGGGGCCAACGTCCTGACTTTC